These 25 T cell receptor beta chains originate from one sample sequenced in a study of shared clonotypes between healthy human individuals. TCRdb's copy holds only in-frame clones and misses some; the assay was immunoSEQ multiplex PCR. The sample includes about 2 million clones, 90% to 95% of them seen just once. Material: naive CD4+ T cells sorted from blood. Subset denoted: CD45RA+ positively selected. The receptors originated from a man younger than 30 in good health.

A remark on this clone: Relative to the germline gene, one junction end is altered; a read error may explain this. The chain links TRBV10-1 to TRBJ2-7; no reliable D call. The CDR3 extends over 13 amino acids. CDR1 is WNHNN, CDR2 SYGVQD, per germline (reference sequence). The CDR3 sequence: CASGDADAYEQYF. CDR3 nucleotides: TGCGCCAGCGGTGACGCGGACGCCTACGAGCAGTACTTC.

J is TRBJ2-7 and V is TRBV10-1; D gene unclear. V was shortened by 8 bases and J by 1 base, with 12 bases between the two germline ends. CDR1 WNHNN and CDR2 SYGVQD come from the germline V gene (reference sequence). The CDR3 totals 13 residues. The CDR3 sequence: CASGDGVSYEQYF. The CDR3 coding sequence is TGCGCCAGCGGCGACGGCGTTTCCTACGAGCAGTACTTC.

The chain joins TRBV6-1 to TRBJ1-2; 8 bases are shared with TRBD1. From germline, CDR1 is MNHNS and CDR2 SASEGT. Losses at the gene ends were 4 bases for V and 6 bases for J; bases not matched to a gene: 4. This CDR3 has 13 amino acids. The CDR3, as DNA: TGTGCCAGCAGTGTACAGGGGGTTGATGGCTACACCTTC. Amino acid sequence: CASSVQGVDGYTF.

The table lists this clone with a count of one. The chain links TRBV5-8 to TRBJ1-5, with D perhaps matching TRBD1 (6 bases). V gave up 1 base and J gave up 6 bases, with 11 bases separating them. CDR1 is SGHTS and CDR2 is YDEGEE in the germline V gene. CDR3 length: 14 amino acids. The CDR3 spells CASSLKGGAQPQHF. In DNA, the CDR3 is TGTGCCAGCAGCTTGAAGGGGGGGGCTCAGCCCCAGCATTTT.

Here the CDR3 DNA reads TGCGCCAGCAGCTTGGAGGGACAGGGAACCGTAAAACTGTTTTTT. Translation: CASSLEGQGTVKLFF. This rearrangement joins TRBV5-1 to TRBJ1-4, with 9 bases fitting TRBD1. V gave up 0 bases and J gave up 10 bases; unmatched junction bases: 7. Germline V gene lookup returns CDR1 SGHRS and CDR2 YFSETQ. The CDR3 has 15 amino acids.

This rearrangement joins TRBV11-2 to TRBJ2-7; D call uncertain. The CDR3 spans 11 residues. The germline V gene has CDR1 SGHAT and CDR2 FQNNGV. The ends were cut back, 5 bases at V and 2 bases at J, with 4 bases in the middle. The chain's CDR3 is CASSQAYEQYF. The CDR3 DNA reads as TGTGCCAGCAGCCAGGCCTACGAGCAGTACTTC.

The chain has TRBV9 and TRBJ2-3; 9 positions match TRBD2. Germline V gene lookup returns CDR1 SGDLS and CDR2 YYNGEE. Trimming at V came to 4 bases and at J to 4 bases, leaving 7 bases not matched to a gene. The CDR3 consists of 15 residues. In DNA form, the CDR3 reads TGTGCCAGCAGCCCCGCGGGAGGGCCCCCAGATACGCAGTATTTT. It yields the protein CASSPAGGPPDTQYF.

This clone was detected only once. The CDR3 coding sequence is TGTGCCAGCAGCGTAGATATTACTGAGACCCAGTACTTC. It yields the protein CASSVDITETQYF. The chain uses TRBV9 and TRBJ2-5; D unclear. Trimming removed 0 bases from V and 5 bases from J, with 8 bases in between. CDR1 and CDR2 from the germline V gene are SGDLS and YYNGEE. CDR3 size: 13 residues. The full variable domain, in which reference TRBV9 and TRBJ2-5 provide the parts outside the CDR3, is DSGVTQTPKHLITATGQRVTLRCSPRSGDLSVYWYQQSLDQGLQFLIQYYNGEERAKGNILERFSAQQFPDLHSELNLSSLELGDSALYFCASSVDITETQYFGPGTRLLVL.

V usage is TRBV9 and J usage is TRBJ1-5, with 7 bases that match TRBD1. There are 14 residues in the CDR3. Germline loops: CDR1 SGDLS, CDR2 YYNGEE. The junction had 7 bases not matched to a gene; V was cut back by 3 bases and J by 7 bases. The CDR3 sequence: CASSATTGFQPQHF. CDR3 DNA: TGTGCCAGCAGCGCCACGACAGGGTTCCAGCCCCAGCATTTT.

This chain links TRBV6-1 with TRBJ2-7; 7 nucleotides line up with TRBD2. Germline V gene lookup returns CDR1 MNHNS and CDR2 SASEGT. The CDR3 has 16 amino acids. Losses at the gene ends were 4 bases for V and 0 bases for J; bases not matched to a gene: 9. In nucleotides, the CDR3 is TGTGCCAGCAGTGCCGCCGGCGGGGGATACTCCTACGAGCAGTACTTC. It translates to CASSAAGGGYSYEQYF.

This clone was counted only a few times. This chain links TRBV2 with TRBJ1-6; TRBD1 agrees at 7 bases. V lost 2 bases, J lost 9 bases, and 10 bases stayed unmatched. Per germline, CDR1 SNHLY and CDR2 FYNNEI. This CDR3 is built from 16 residues. The CDR3 region is CASSENGQGVGSPLHF. The CDR3 DNA follows: TGTGCCAGCAGTGAAAACGGGCAGGGGGTGGGTTCACCCCTCCACTTT.

With respect to this clone: A read error may be the cause here, since a much bigger clone is one base away. This rearrangement joins TRBV11-2 to TRBJ2-7; 7 nucleotides agree with TRBD1. Germline V gives CDR1 SGHAT, CDR2 FQNNGV. The CDR3 is 13 amino acids. V shed 5 bases and J 2 bases; nucleotides not matched to a gene: 3. CDR3 amino acids: CASSQTGTYEQYF. The CDR3 nucleotides read TGTGCCAGCAGCCAGACAGGGACCTACGAGCAGTACTTC.

The rearrangement uses TRBV6-5 and TRBJ2-2; D ambiguous. The CDR3 has 13 amino acids. The V gene lost 2 bases and the J gene lost 5 bases, with 6 bases spanning the gap. Germline-derived CDR1 and CDR2 are MNHEY and SVGAGI. The chain's CDR3 is CASSYSETGELFF. In DNA, the CDR3 is TGTGCCAGCAGTTACAGTGAGACCGGGGAGCTGTTTTTT.

V gene TRBV27 combines with J gene TRBJ2-1, with 9 bases lining up with TRBD1. With 4 bases clipped from V and 0 bases from J, the junction kept 7 bases outside the gene matches. Germline CDR1 and CDR2: MNHEY and SMNVEV (reference sequence). The CDR3 is made up of 17 amino acids. CDR3 sequence: CASSSNRQGGSYNEQFF. The CDR3 region has the DNA TGTGCCAGCAGTTCAAACCGACAGGGGGGCTCCTACAATGAGCAGTTCTTC.

This chain joins TRBV29-1 and TRBJ2-3; TRBD1 or TRBD2 may be the D gene (5 bases each). The CDR3 loop spans 14 amino acids. CDR1 is SQVTM, CDR2 ANQGSEA, per germline. V lost 0 bases, J lost 8 bases, and 15 bases lay in between. This CDR3 reads CSVEDGRLQGTQYF. The CDR3 nucleotides read TGCAGCGTTGAAGATGGGAGACTTCAGGGTACGCAGTATTTT.

V gene TRBV11-2 combines with J gene TRBJ2-7; 8 bases are shared with TRBD2. There are 15 residues in the CDR3. V gave up 3 bases and J gave up 0 bases; unmatched junction bases: 4. CDR1 is SGHAT and CDR2 is FQNNGV in the germline V gene. The CDR3 sequence: CASSFQRGSSYEQYF. CDR3 sequence (DNA): TGTGCCAGCAGCTTTCAGCGGGGGAGCTCCTACGAGCAGTACTTC. Drawing the rest from reference TRBV11-2 and TRBJ2-7, the complete variable domain is EAGVAQSPRYKIIEKRQSVAFWCNPISGHATLYWYQQILGQGPKLLIQFQNNGVVDDSQLPKDRFSAERLKGVDSTLKIQPAKLEDSAVYLCASSFQRGSSYEQYFGPGTRLTVT.

The chain employs TRBV5-4 and TRBJ2-5; no firm D call. This CDR3 region has 17 residues. Germline V gene sequence: CDR1 SGHNT, CDR2 YYREEE (reference sequence). V dropped 0 bases and J dropped 1 base, with 16 bases sitting between them. The CDR3 region has the DNA TGTGCCAGCAGCTTGGATACGGCTACCAAGCTCCAAGAGACCCAGTACTTC. This translates into CASSLDTATKLQETQYF.

V is TRBV2 and J is TRBJ1-2; weak D call: TRBD1 (6 bases). CDR1 is SNHLY and CDR2 is FYNNEI in the germline V gene. With 2 bases removed from V and 8 bases from J, the gap between germline ends came to 21 bases. There are 16 residues in the CDR3. The CDR3 is CASSENRVPVLDGYTF. The CDR3 bases are TGTGCCAGCAGTGAAAACAGGGTCCCAGTTCTGGACGGCTACACCTTC.

V and J are TRBV11-3 and TRBJ1-4; tentatively, D is TRBD1 (5 bases). The CDR3 runs to 14 residues. Germline V gives CDR1 SGHNT, CDR2 YENEEA. V lost 4 bases to trimming and J lost 11 bases, with 17 bases between them. The CDR3 nucleotides read TGTGCCAGCAGCTCCGCCCAGGGCGGGTTGAAACTGTTTTTT. Translation: CASSSAQGGLKLFF.

The rearrangement links TRBV19 to TRBJ1-2, with a tentative D call TRBD1 (5 bases). The CDR3 covers 14 residues. V was cut by 5 bases and J by 2 bases, with 12 bases left in between. From germline, CDR1 is LNHDA and CDR2 SQIVND (reference sequence). Here the CDR3 DNA reads TGTGCCAGTAGTGGGGGAAGGGCGAACTATGGCTACACCTTC. Translation: CASSGGRANYGYTF.

This chain connects TRBV6-5 to TRBJ1-4, with a possible D match to TRBD1 (6 bases). This CDR3 is 14 amino acids long. Germline lookup yields CDR1 MNHEY and CDR2 SVGAGI. The ends were cut back, 5 bases at V and 7 bases at J, with 14 bases in the middle. The CDR3 loop is CASSGAGESEKLFF. As DNA, the CDR3 is TGTGCCAGCAGTGGGGCAGGGGAGAGTGAAAAACTGTTTTTT.

The sample holds one count of this clone. V gene TRBV6-5 combines with J gene TRBJ1-5; D possibly corresponds to TRBD1 (5 bases). Germline CDR1 and CDR2: MNHEY and SVGAGI. The germline V and J ends were trimmed by 5 bases and 6 bases, with 11 bases remaining between them. The CDR3 spans 13 residues. The DNA of the CDR3 is TGTGCCAGCAGTCCCGACAGAATTCAGCCCCAGCATTTT. Translated: CASSPDRIQPQHF.

The J gene is TRBJ1-2, the V gene TRBV6-5, with D unresolved. Per the germline V gene, CDR1 is MNHEY and CDR2 is SVGAGI. The CDR3 spans 13 residues. V gave up 5 bases and J gave up 8 bases, with 15 bases separating them. CDR3 protein: CASSPRTAMGYTF. For the CDR3, the DNA is TGTGCCAGCAGTCCTAGGACGGCTATGGGCTACACCTTC.

A note on this clone: Its ends do not fully match the called genes, so a read error is possible. The chain recombines TRBV11-2 with TRBJ2-7; the D gene is possibly TRBD2 (6 bases). Germline V gene lookup returns CDR1 SGHAT and CDR2 FQNNGV. This CDR3 is 15 amino acids long. The DNA of the CDR3 is TGTGCCAGCAGCCTAGAGGGCGGGGTCTCCTACGAGCAGTACTTC. Protein product: CASSLEGGVSYEQYF.

The genes are TRBV29-1 and TRBJ1-1; 8 bases map to TRBD1. The germline V gene encodes CDR1 SQVTM and CDR2 ANQGSEA. V lost 6 bases and J lost 2; bases outside the gene matches: 11. This CDR3 is built from 15 residues. CDR3 residues: CSVPNVGQVNTEAFF. CDR3 sequence (DNA): TGCAGCGTACCTAACGTGGGACAGGTAAACACTGAAGCTTTCTTT.